The text below deals with one T cell receptor beta chain. This clonotype was seen at least ten times. The antigen this receptor binds is unknown. Base qualities are not recorded, but no much larger clone differs from it by a single base. The sample is drawn from a study of early T cells in non-severe SARS-CoV-2 infection (dated by TCRdb to the early 2020s). With respect to the entire study: Because TCR sequencing relied on bulk RNA taken from unsorted whole blood, pairing of alpha and beta chains was not possible.

The library was prepared using 5' RACE. The sequencing machine was a NextSeq 500. The TCR library protocol attached unique molecular identifiers to individual cDNA molecules to correct for sequencing error and PCR bias. Both TCR alpha and beta chains were sequenced, and tight co-correlation was observed between alpha and beta sequence abundances in each sample. In the original analysis: Decombinator V4 was used to perform V gene, J gene and CDR3 annotation of TCR sequences. TCRs were defined as expanded if a significant change between any two time points was detected under a Poisson model with p below 0.0001. TCR abundances were normalised to the total number of TCRs sequenced per sample and were expressed as counts per million. TRAV1-2 paired with TRAJ12, TRAJ20 or TRAJ33 defined MAIT TCRs, while TRAV10 paired with TRAJ18 defined iNKT TCRs. A search of VDJdb, accessed on 1 November 2021, was run for TCRs annotated to CMV, EBV and SARS-CoV-2, with TCRs annotated for multiple antigens excluded. Through fastp at Q25 and MiXCR, TCRdb rebuilt clones from the public reads, retaining in-frame beta chains. Every distinct CDR3 protein forms one entry, paired with its most common genes and DNA. The V and J calls and clone size are TCRdb's, not the authors'. The sample table holds 70,000 or so distinct CDR3 sequences, of which approximately 12% were seen once. The top ten clones comprise 1.3% of the sample.

General conclusions and limits of the study: VDJdb matching was skewed toward anti-spike CD8 responses and likely underestimated virus-specific expansions by missing private and CD4 specificities.

V lost 1 base and J lost 2 bases, and the count of bases not matched to a germline gene is 4. Measured from the cysteine to the phenylalanine, the CDR3 is 16 residues long. Of all the DNA, just the CDR3 is kept, 48 bases in frame from base 1. Sequences LGHNA (CDR1) and YNFKEQ (CDR2) are obtained from the germline V gene. A case-control design nested within a healthcare worker cohort in London, UK, was used, with weekly nasopharyngeal swab PCR tests and blood sampling performed. Healthcare workers were enrolled in the week of the UK lockdown, from 23 to 31 March 2020, and were followed every week for up to roughly 16 weeks.

The TCR sequence derives from an adult who was a healthcare worker with PCR-confirmed SARS-CoV-2 infection or an uninfected control (not recorded which). Sequencing used whole blood. The chain couples TRBV4-2 to TRBJ2-5, with 10 bases aligning to TRBD2. CDR3 loop: CASSQVGSGGQETQYF. The sequenced DNA: TGTGCCAGCAGCCAAGTCGGTAGCGGGGGGCAAGAGACCCAGTACTTC.